The subject of this entry is one T cell receptor (beta chain). What it binds is not known. The sample comes from a study of T cell repertoires in cytomegalovirus infection. TCRdb processed the reads anew with MiXCR; each CDR3 protein has one entry. This repertoire shows under 200,000 distinct CDR3 sequences, about a fifth found once; its top ten account for under 30%. V lost 2 bases to trimming and J lost 3 bases; unmatched junction nucleotides: 1. Germline CDR1 MDHEN, CDR2 SYDVKM. The CDR3 consists of 15 residues. This specimen was CD8+ T cells from cultured PBMCs, taken from culture after CMV antigen stimulation. V is TRBV28 and J is TRBJ2-5; 12 bases agree with TRBD2. The sequence was obtained from a human donor in good health (CMV status not recorded). Some clones in this sample may be carry-over from other donors' samples. This CDR3 reads CASSLRLAGEETQYF. In nucleotides, the CDR3 is TGTGCCAGCAGTTTACGACTAGCGGGGGAAGAGACCCAGTACTTC.